One sample yielded the 20 T cell receptor beta chains listed below, sequenced in a study of blood T cell repertoires in COVID-19. Sequenced by immunoSEQ multiplex PCR; TCRdb stores in-frame clones only, minus some. This sample has 300,000 to 450,000 clones, with roughly 90% found just once. Sequencing was done on a sample of PBMCs or T cells enriched from blood (not recorded which). The source of these receptors is a woman between 25 and 40 years old who had been exposed to COVID-19.

The chain carries TRBV14 and TRBJ1-2, with TRBD1 identical over 7 bases. The CDR3 loop spans 15 amino acids. Germline-derived CDR1 and CDR2 are SGHDN and FVKESK. V was clipped by 1 base and J by 2 bases; unmatched bases: 4. The CDR3 DNA reads TGTGCCAGCAGCCAAGTCGGGACAGTAAACTATGGCTACACCTTC. Translation: CASSQVGTVNYGYTF.

V gene TRBV14 combines with J gene TRBJ2-2; a weak D match, TRBD2 (6 bases). The germline V gene has CDR1 SGHDN and CDR2 FVKESK. With 2 bases removed from V and 3 bases from J, the gap between germline ends came to 13 bases. This CDR3 comprises 16 residues. The CDR3 region is CASSQFVAGYTGELFF. Written as DNA, the CDR3 is TGTGCCAGCAGCCAATTTGTCGCGGGATACACCGGGGAGCTGTTTTTT.

The genes are TRBV15 and TRBJ2-3; D is unresolved. Germline loops: CDR1 LNHNV, CDR2 YYDKDF (reference sequence). Trimming took 0 bases from V and 5 from J, leaving 3 bases between them. The CDR3 sequence is 12 residues long. CDR3 DNA sequence: TGTGCCACCAGCAGAGATCTAGATACGCAGTATTTT. Residues: CATSRDLDTQYF.

This chain joins TRBV2 and TRBJ2-7; D not resolved. Looked up from germline, CDR1 is SNHLY and CDR2 is FYNNEI. V gave up 10 bases and J gave up 6 bases, with 13 bases separating them. This CDR3 comprises 11 residues. The CDR3: CATSPRVEQYF. The CDR3 DNA sequence: TGTGCCACATCCCCTCGAGTCGAGCAGTACTTC.

This clone is a singleton in its sample. This chain joins TRBV18 and TRBJ2-7; 8 positions agree with TRBD2. Germline V gene data show CDR1 as KGHSH and CDR2 as LQKENI. The CDR3 length is 16 residues. Unmatched junction bases numbered 6, after V lost 2 bases and J lost 0 bases. The CDR3 reads CASSPGLADASYEQYF. The CDR3 coding sequence is TGTGCCAGCTCACCAGGACTAGCTGATGCCTCCTACGAGCAGTACTTC.

The gene calls are TRBV12-3 or TRBV12-4 and TRBJ1-5; 8 bases fit TRBD1. The CDR3 has 13 residues. The V and J ends lost 5 bases and 4 bases, in that order; junction bases with no gene match: 1. The CDR3 sequence is CASSDRGNQPQHF. Here the CDR3 DNA reads TGTGCCAGCAGTGACAGGGGAAATCAGCCCCAGCATTTT.

The rearrangement links TRBV27 to TRBJ1-1, with 8 nucleotides matching TRBD1. Trimming cost V 5 bases and J 5 bases; bases outside gene matches: 7. The CDR3 is 14 residues long. CDR1 is MNHEY, CDR2 SMNVEV, per germline (reference sequence). The DNA for the CDR3 is TGTGCCAGCAGTCCCGACAGGGGAGGAACTGAAGCTTTCTTT. It specifies CASSPDRGGTEAFF.

This chain uses TRBV15 with TRBJ1-5, with 10 bases lining up with TRBD1. Looked up from germline, CDR1 is LNHNV and CDR2 is YYDKDF (reference sequence). With 6 bases clipped from V and 4 bases from J, the junction kept 9 bases outside the gene matches. This CDR3 is 16 amino acids long. The CDR3 loop is CATSIWDRGSNQPQHF. The DNA for the CDR3 is TGTGCCACCAGTATATGGGACAGGGGATCAAATCAGCCCCAGCATTTT. Filled out from reference TRBV15 and TRBJ1-5, the complete variable domain reads DAMVIQNPRYQVTQFGKPVTLSCSQTLNHNVMYWYQQKSSQAPKLLFHYYDKDFNNEADTPDNFQSRRPNTSFCFLDIRSPGLGDTAMYLCATSIWDRGSNQPQHFGDGTRLSIL.

The rearrangement joins TRBV7-9 to TRBJ2-7; D is possibly TRBD2 (6 bases). Germline lookup yields CDR1 SEHNR and CDR2 FQNEAQ (reference sequence). V lost 3 bases, J lost 0 bases, and 15 bases lay in between. There are 16 residues in the CDR3. The CDR3 reads CASSFDGGEASYEQYF. CDR3 in DNA: TGTGCCAGCAGCTTCGATGGAGGGGAGGCCTCCTACGAGCAGTACTTC.

Points on this clone: The sample contains more than one DNA sequence encoding this CDR3. The rearrangement links TRBV18 to TRBJ1-4, with 11 bases identical to TRBD1. The CDR3 is 14 residues long. J lost 7 bases, V lost 3 bases, and 1 base had no gene match. Germline assignment: CDR1 KGHSH and CDR2 LQKENI. CDR3 coding DNA: TGTGCCAGCTCACCCGGGACAGGGGGTGAAAAACTGTTTTTT. This encodes CASSPGTGGEKLFF. The full variable domain, its missing parts supplied by reference TRBV18 and TRBJ1-4, is NAGVMQNPRHLVRRRGQEARLRCSPMKGHSHVYWYRQLPEEGLKFMVYLQKENIIDESGMPKERFSAEFPKEGPSILRIQQVVRGDSAAYFCASSPGTGGEKLFFGSGTQLSVL.

A word on this clone: Other nucleotide sequences from this sample produce the same CDR3. CDR3 coding DNA: TGTGCCAGCCGTCTAGCGGGAAGCACAGATACGCAGTATTTT. This codes for CASRLAGSTDTQYF. The chain combines TRBV25-1 with TRBJ2-3; 9 bases agree with TRBD2. J was trimmed by 0 bases and V by 8 bases; bases with no gene match: 3. The germline CDR1 and CDR2 sequences are MGHDK and SYGVNS. This CDR3 is 14 amino acids long.

The chain links TRBV5-4 to TRBJ1-5; 8 nucleotides agree with TRBD1. Trimming cost V 1 base and J 1 base; bases outside gene matches: 10. Germline V gene sequence: CDR1 SGHNT, CDR2 YYREEE (reference sequence). There are 18 residues in the CDR3. The CDR3 DNA is TGTGCCAGCAGCTTGTATAGGCAGGGGGCGTACAGCAATCAGCCCCAGCATTTT. Protein: CASSLYRQGAYSNQPQHF.

This clone has a single count. The chain is built from TRBV29-1 and TRBJ1-1; 8 bases fit TRBD1. The CDR3 covers 14 residues. CDR1 SQVTM and CDR2 ANQGSEA come from the germline V gene. V gave up 3 bases and J gave up 4 bases; unmatched junction bases: 7. Here the CDR3 DNA reads TGCAGCGTTGAGGGTGACAGGGGTTTCACTGAAGCTTTCTTT. Protein: CSVEGDRGFTEAFF.

The chain couples TRBV27 to TRBJ2-7; the match to TRBD2 covers 8 bases. With 6 bases clipped from V and 3 bases from J, the junction kept 10 bases outside the gene matches. Germline lookup yields CDR1 MNHEY and CDR2 SMNVEV (reference sequence). The CDR3 has 15 amino acids. CDR3: CASSHQREPFYEQYF. DNA of the CDR3: TGTGCCAGCAGCCATCAGCGGGAGCCCTTCTACGAGCAGTACTTC.

The chain joins TRBV7-2 to TRBJ1-1; 11 bases are shared with TRBD1. Germline trimming cut 2 bases from V and 6 bases from J; bases unmatched to any gene: 5. There are 15 residues in the CDR3. From germline, CDR1 is SGHTA and CDR2 FQGNSA. CDR3 DNA: TGTGCCAGCAGCTTACGTTGGGACAGGGGGGCTGAAGCTTTCTTT. The encoded protein is CASSLRWDRGAEAFF. Full variable domain (rest looked up from reference TRBV7-2 and TRBJ1-1): GAGVSQSPSNKVTEKGKDVELRCDPISGHTALYWYRQSLGQGLEFLIYFQGNSAPDKSGLPSDRFSAERTGGSVSTLTIQRTQQEDSAVYLCASSLRWDRGAEAFFGQGTRLTVV.

The V gene is TRBV6-2 or TRBV6-3, the J gene TRBJ1-2, with no clear D. Trimming removed 5 bases from V and 5 bases from J, with 12 bases in between. The CDR3 spans 13 residues. Germline loops: CDR1 MNHEY, CDR2 SVGEGT. The DNA of the CDR3 is TGTGCCAGCAGTCTCGACACCCCGTATGGCTACACCTTC. It is translated as CASSLDTPYGYTF.

This chain links TRBV3-1 (or the pseudogene TRBV3-2) with TRBJ2-5, with 13 nucleotides matching TRBD2. Germline V lookup: CDR1 LGHDT, CDR2 YNNKEL (reference sequence). Losses at the gene ends were 0 bases for V and 1 base for J; bases not matched to a gene: 11. CDR3 length: 20 residues. In nucleotides, the CDR3 is TGTGCCAGCAGCCAAGATAGAACGAGGACTAGCGGGAGTTTCCAAGAGACCCAGTACTTC. It specifies CASSQDRTRTSGSFQETQYF.

The rearrangement uses TRBV7-2 and TRBJ1-1; D remains ambiguous. Trimming stripped 3 bases from V and 1 base from J, with 6 bases between. This CDR3 region has 13 residues. Germline V gives CDR1 SGHTA, CDR2 FQGNSA. The CDR3 loop is CASSFGANTEAFF. The CDR3 coding sequence is TGTGCCAGCAGCTTCGGAGCGAACACTGAAGCTTTCTTT.

The genes are TRBV11-2 and TRBJ2-5, with TRBD2 as a possible D gene (6 bases). This CDR3 spans 13 amino acids. V lost 1 base and J lost 9, with 12 bases in between. Germline assignment: CDR1 SGHAT and CDR2 FQNNGV. The DNA of the CDR3 is TGTGCCAGCAGCTTAGTGCCGCGCGGGGCCCAGTACTTC. Its protein product is CASSLVPRGAQYF.

V gene TRBV10-3 combines with J gene TRBJ1-2; 9 nucleotides match TRBD1. V was clipped by 2 bases and J by 7 bases; unmatched bases: 5. The CDR3 spans 14 residues. Germline values: CDR1 ENHRY, CDR2 SYGVKD. The CDR3 DNA reads as TGTGCCATCAGTGAGGGACAGGGGCTTTTTGGCTACACCTTC. Its translation: CAISEGQGLFGYTF.